One sample yielded the 22 T cell receptor beta chains listed below, sequenced in a study of somatic mutations in cytotoxic T cells in rheumatoid arthritis. Method: immunoSEQ multiplex PCR; TCRdb's copy keeps in-frame clones and lacks some. The sample lists about 23,000 clones; approximately 80% were seen once. The specimen was CD8+ T cells sorted from blood. All receptors come from an adult with rheumatoid arthritis.

The chain recombines TRBV19 with TRBJ2-7; D remains unclear. The length of the CDR3 is 11 residues. V dropped 1 base and J dropped 5 bases, with 3 bases sitting between them. In germline, CDR1 is LNHDA, CDR2 SQIVND (reference sequence). In DNA, the CDR3 is TGTGCCAGTAGTATAGGGAACGAGCAGTACTTC. This sequence encodes CASSIGNEQYF.

The genes are TRBV7-9 and TRBJ2-5, with D perhaps assigned TRBD1 or TRBD2 (5 bases each). Trimming cost V 5 bases and J 5 bases, with 18 bases left between them. CDR3 size: 15 residues. Germline V lookup: CDR1 SEHNR, CDR2 FQNEAQ (reference sequence). The CDR3 is CASSPPQGAEETQYF. Here the CDR3 DNA reads TGTGCCAGCAGCCCCCCCCAGGGAGCGGAGGAGACCCAGTACTTC.

This rearrangement joins TRBV7-9 to TRBJ2-7, with D possibly TRBD1 on 6 matching bases. This CDR3 spans 13 amino acids. CDR1 and CDR2 from the germline V gene are SEHNR and FQNEAQ (reference sequence). Between the trimmed V and J ends, which lost 6 bases and 1 base, there was a span of 10 bases. CDR3 residues: CASRETGSYEQYF. CDR3 DNA: TGTGCCAGCAGGGAAACAGGGTCCTACGAGCAGTACTTC.

The V call is TRBV29-1, the J call TRBJ2-3, with D possibly TRBD2 on 6 matching bases. CDR1 is SQVTM, CDR2 ANQGSEA, per germline. The CDR3 spans 15 residues. Trimming shortened V by 6 bases and J by 0 bases, and 16 bases separated the two germline ends. CDR3 bases: TGCAGCGTCAACGGGGGACGCCTGAGCACAGATACGCAGTATTTT. It translates to CSVNGGRLSTDTQYF.

J is TRBJ1-5 and V is TRBV27; D unresolved. This CDR3 region has 13 residues. Germline lookup yields CDR1 MNHEY and CDR2 SMNVEV (reference sequence). V was clipped by 3 bases and J by 7 bases, with 10 bases between them. This CDR3 reads CASSFGLSQPQHF. The CDR3 DNA is TGTGCCAGCAGTTTTGGGCTGAGCCAGCCCCAGCATTTT.

V usage is TRBV7-8 and J usage is TRBJ2-1, with 7 positions matching TRBD1. CDR1 and CDR2 (germline): SGHVS, FQNEAQ. V shed 5 bases and J 8 bases; nucleotides not matched to a gene: 15. This CDR3 is 16 amino acids long. The CDR3 nucleotides are TGTGCCAGCAGCCCTCTTTTCGGGCAGGGGGTCCATGAGCAGTTCTTC. This sequence encodes CASSPLFGQGVHEQFF.

The rearrangement links TRBV19 to TRBJ2-7, with 8 bases that match TRBD2. V lost 1 base and J lost 3; bases outside the gene matches: 5. This CDR3 contains 15 residues. The germline V gene encodes CDR1 LNHDA and CDR2 SQIVND (reference sequence). The CDR3 DNA follows: TGTGCCAGTAGTATAGTAGCTAGCGGGTACTACGAGCAGTACTTC. It translates to CASSIVASGYYEQYF.

This clone has just a few counts. The V and J genes are TRBV19 and TRBJ1-1; D not resolved. The length of the CDR3 is 13 residues. Between the trimmed V and J ends, which lost 5 bases and 4 bases, there was a span of 11 bases. In germline, CDR1 is LNHDA, CDR2 SQIVND (reference sequence). The CDR3 nucleotides are TGTGCCAGTAGTTCCGTAGCGGGCACTGAAGCTTTCTTT. Residues: CASSSVAGTEAFF.

V gene TRBV2 combines with J gene TRBJ2-7; D is possibly TRBD1 or TRBD2 (5 bases each). CDR3 length equals 14 residues. The germline V gene has CDR1 SNHLY and CDR2 FYNNEI. Trimming removed 2 bases from V and 4 bases from J, with 12 bases in between. The CDR3 sequence: CASSERGGPYEQYF. CDR3 coding DNA: TGTGCCAGCAGTGAACGGGGCGGACCTTACGAGCAGTACTTC.

The DNA of the CDR3 is TGTGCCAGCAGTTTGCGAGGGCACGGGAACACTGAAGCTTTCTTT. Translated: CASSLRGHGNTEAFF. This rearrangement joins TRBV27 to TRBJ1-1; D is uncertain. Between the trimmed V and J ends, which lost 3 bases and 1 base, there was a span of 12 bases. CDR1 and CDR2 (germline): MNHEY, SMNVEV (reference sequence). The CDR3 contains 15 residues.

The V gene is TRBV25-1, the J gene TRBJ2-7; TRBD2 is a possible D gene (6 bases). The CDR3 is 12 amino acids. The V gene's germline CDR1 is MGHDK and CDR2 SYGVNS. Trimming took off 6 bases at V and 6 bases at J, with 12 bases between the two ends. The CDR3 DNA sequence: TGTGCCAGCAGCCCCGGAGGGCCCGAGCAGTACTTC. This codes for CASSPGGPEQYF.

The J gene is TRBJ2-3, the V gene TRBV4-3; D possibly matches TRBD1 or TRBD2 (7 bases each). Looked up from germline, CDR1 is LGHNA and CDR2 is YSLEER. Trimming cost V 2 bases and J 0 bases, with 18 bases left between them. This CDR3 contains 18 residues. The CDR3 loop is CASSQWTGGQKSTDTQYF. CDR3 bases: TGCGCCAGCAGCCAATGGACGGGGGGACAGAAAAGCACAGATACGCAGTATTTT.

This rearrangement joins TRBV19 to TRBJ2-5; tentatively, D is TRBD1 (6 bases). V dropped 5 bases and J dropped 3 bases, with 16 bases sitting between them. The length of the CDR3 is 15 residues. The V gene's germline CDR1 is LNHDA and CDR2 SQIVND (reference sequence). This CDR3 reads CASSPMIRGKETQYF. The CDR3 coding sequence is TGTGCCAGTAGTCCTATGATCAGGGGAAAAGAGACCCAGTACTTC. The complete variable domain, with remaining parts taken from reference TRBV19 and TRBJ2-5, reads DGGITQSPKYLFRKEGQNVTLSCEQNLNHDAMYWYRQDPGQGLRLIYYSQIVNDFQKGDIAEGYSVSREKKESFPLTVTSAQKNPTAFYLCASSPMIRGKETQYFGPGTRLLVL.

The J gene is TRBJ1-5, the V gene TRBV27, with a possible D match to TRBD1 (6 bases). Germline V lookup: CDR1 MNHEY, CDR2 SMNVEV (reference sequence). CDR3 length: 15 amino acids. Trimming shortened V by 6 bases and J by 4 bases, and 16 bases separated the two germline ends. CDR3 sequence: CASSRSPQGNQPQHF. CDR3 in DNA: TGTGCCAGCAGCCGAAGCCCCCAGGGGAATCAGCCCCAGCATTTT.

The rearrangement joins TRBV7-3 to TRBJ2-2; D remains ambiguous. This CDR3 comprises 13 residues. V was shortened by 3 bases and J by 5 bases, with 7 bases between the two germline ends. Per germline, CDR1 SGHTA and CDR2 FQGTGA. The CDR3, as DNA: TGTGCCAGCAGCTTTGTGGGGACCGGGGAGCTGTTTTTT. Residues: CASSFVGTGELFF.

The rearrangement uses TRBV21-1 and TRBJ2-3; the listed D gene, TRBD1, was not tested against the DNA. TRBV21-1 is deemed a pseudogene. This CDR3 has 17 residues. DNA of the CDR3: TGTGCCAGCAGCAAAGCTGCGGGACAGGGGTACCCAGATACGCAGTATTTT. Protein: CASSKAAGQGYPDTQYF.

V gene TRBV7-2 combines with J gene TRBJ1-2; the D is unclear. This CDR3 spans 12 amino acids. Germline CDR1 SGHTA, CDR2 FQGNSA. Trimming took off 1 base at V and 3 bases at J, with 3 bases between the two ends. The CDR3 DNA reads TGTGCCAGCAGCTTAGAACACTATGGCTACACCTTC. This sequence encodes CASSLEHYGYTF. The full variable domain, with the rest looked up from reference TRBV7-2 and TRBJ1-2, is GAGVSQSPSNKVTEKGKDVELRCDPISGHTALYWYRQSLGQGLEFLIYFQGNSAPDKSGLPSDRFSAERTGGSVSTLTIQRTQQEDSAVYLCASSLEHYGYTFGSGTRLTVV.

This clone has only one observation. The rearrangement uses TRBV5-6 and TRBJ1-2; TRBD1 aligns across 7 bases. V lost 0 bases and J lost 0; bases outside the gene matches: 2. Germline V gene data show CDR1 as SGHDT and CDR2 as YYEEEE. The CDR3 consists of 15 residues. CDR3 bases: TGTGCCAGCAGCTTGGCAGGGACAGCTAACTATGGCTACACCTTC. Encoded protein: CASSLAGTANYGYTF.

The chain links TRBV2 to TRBJ2-7; 11 nucleotides agree with TRBD2. V gave up 4 bases and J gave up 4 bases; unmatched junction bases: 6. The CDR3 has 15 residues. Germline V gives CDR1 SNHLY, CDR2 FYNNEI. CDR3 sequence (DNA): TGTGCCAGCAGTGTTTACGGGACTAGCGGTTACGAGCAGTACTTC. Amino acids: CASSVYGTSGYEQYF.

The genes are TRBV7-2 and TRBJ1-3, with D unclear. V lost 1 base to trimming and J lost 0 bases, with 10 bases between them. Germline CDR1 reads SGHTA; CDR2 reads FQGNSA. The CDR3 contains 16 residues. CDR3 coding DNA: TGTGCCAGCAGCTTAGGGACGGACGCCTCTGGAAACACCATATATTTT. Translation: CASSLGTDASGNTIYF.

The gene calls are TRBV5-6 and TRBJ2-1, with 12 bases that match TRBD2. V was clipped by 3 bases and J by 5 bases; unmatched bases: 0. This CDR3 has 14 residues. Looked up from germline, CDR1 is SGHDT and CDR2 is YYEEEE. The CDR3 sequence: CASSWTSGDNEQFF. The CDR3 nucleotides read TGTGCCAGCAGCTGGACTAGCGGGGACAATGAGCAGTTCTTC.

This chain uses TRBV7-2 with TRBJ1-2, with TRBD1 matching over 7 bases. The CDR3 consists of 16 residues. Trimming removed 6 bases from V and 4 bases from J; junction bases left unmatched: 14. Germline values: CDR1 SGHTA, CDR2 FQGNSA. The CDR3 loop reads CASRVPRDSEFYGYTF. CDR3 nucleotides: TGTGCCAGCAGAGTGCCCCGGGACAGTGAGTTCTATGGCTACACCTTC.